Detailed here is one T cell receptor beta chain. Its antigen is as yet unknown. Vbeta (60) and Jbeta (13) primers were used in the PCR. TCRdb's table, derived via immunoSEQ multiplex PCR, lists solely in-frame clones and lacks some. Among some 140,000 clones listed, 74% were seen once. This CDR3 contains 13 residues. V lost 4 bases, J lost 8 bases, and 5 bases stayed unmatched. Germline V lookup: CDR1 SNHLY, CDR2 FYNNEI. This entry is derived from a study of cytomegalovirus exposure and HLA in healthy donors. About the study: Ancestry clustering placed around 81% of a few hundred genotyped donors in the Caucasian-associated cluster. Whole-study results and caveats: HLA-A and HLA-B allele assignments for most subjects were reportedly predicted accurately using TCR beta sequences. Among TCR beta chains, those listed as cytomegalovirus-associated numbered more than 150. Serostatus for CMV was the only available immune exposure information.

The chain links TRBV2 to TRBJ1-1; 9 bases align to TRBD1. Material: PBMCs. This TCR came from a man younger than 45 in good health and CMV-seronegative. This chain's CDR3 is CASSGRQGGEAFF. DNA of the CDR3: TGTGCCAGCAGTGGCCGACAGGGGGGCGAAGCTTTCTTT. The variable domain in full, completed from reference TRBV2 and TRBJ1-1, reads EPEVTQTPSHQVTQMGQEVILRCVPISNHLYFYWYRQILGQKVEFLVSFYNNEISEKSEIFDDQFSVERPDGSNFTLKIRSTKLEDSAMYFCASSGRQGGEAFFGQGTRLTVV.